A selection of T cell receptor beta chains follows, all from one sample in a study of blood T cell repertoires in COVID-19. Libraries were prepared by immunoSEQ multiplex PCR; TCRdb keeps only in-frame clonotypes and omits some of them. The table shows nearly 80,000 clones, with around nine tenths occurring only once. Sequenced material: peripheral blood. These TCRs come from a woman older than 75 with active or convalescent COVID-19. CDR3s include the opening cysteine and the closing phenylalanine or tryptophan. Each record gives: CDR3 DNA, CDR3 protein, clone size, CDR3 length, D gene, V gene, J gene. The D gene is left open where the match is weak. Some rows have no size entry. The others give once, few or many, or a class for an expanded clone.

CDR3nt: TGTGCCAGCAGCCAAGTTCCAGCGGGGACCGGGGAGCTGTTTTTT; CDR3aa: CASSQVPAGTGELFF; abundance: .; len: 15; d_gene: TRBD2; v_gene: TRBV4-2; j_gene: TRBJ2-2
CDR3nt: TGCAGTCGGGAGATGAACACTGAAGCTTTCTTT; CDR3aa: CSREMNTEAFF; abundance: .; len: 11; d_gene: .; v_gene: TRBV20-1; j_gene: TRBJ1-1
CDR3nt: TGTGCCAGCAGTTTAACGGGACAGGGGGCGGAAGGAGCCTACGAGCAGTACTTC; CDR3aa: CASSLTGQGAEGAYEQYF; abundance: .; len: 18; d_gene: TRBD1; v_gene: TRBV27; j_gene: TRBJ2-7
CDR3nt: TGTGCCAGCAGCTTGGTGGGGCAGATTACCGGGGAGCTGTTTTTT; CDR3aa: CASSLVGQITGELFF; abundance: .; len: 15; d_gene: .; v_gene: TRBV5-4; j_gene: TRBJ2-2
CDR3nt: TGTGCCATGGGCGGGACAGGCAATCAGCCCCAGCATTTT; CDR3aa: CAMGGTGNQPQHF; abundance: .; len: 13; d_gene: TRBD1; v_gene: TRBV10-3; j_gene: TRBJ1-5
CDR3nt: TGCAGCGTTGGACGGACAGGGGGTTCCGGGGAGCTGTTTTTT; CDR3aa: CSVGRTGGSGELFF; abundance: .; len: 14; d_gene: TRBD1; v_gene: TRBV29-1; j_gene: TRBJ2-2
CDR3nt: TGTGCCAGCAGCTTAGCTGGGGGGAAGGGGAGCCAGTACTTC; CDR3aa: CASSLAGGKGSQYF; abundance: .; len: 14; d_gene: .; v_gene: TRBV7-2; j_gene: TRBJ2-5
CDR3nt: TGTGCCAGCTCAGCAACGACAGGGCCGAACACTGAAGCTTTCTTT; CDR3aa: CASSATTGPNTEAFF; abundance: .; len: 15; d_gene: TRBD1; v_gene: TRBV18; j_gene: TRBJ1-1
CDR3nt: TGCGCCAGCAGCCAAGCCGCGGGACTCCTTAACTATGGCTACACCTTC; CDR3aa: CASSQAAGLLNYGYTF; abundance: .; len: 16; d_gene: .; v_gene: TRBV4-3; j_gene: TRBJ1-2
CDR3nt: TGTGCCAGCAGCCAACAGGGGGCGAGGACTGAAGCTTTCTTT; CDR3aa: CASSQQGARTEAFF; abundance: .; len: 14; d_gene: TRBD1; v_gene: TRBV6-2/TRBV6-3; j_gene: TRBJ1-1
CDR3nt: TGTGCCAGTAGTATGAGCGGAGGGAATAATCAGCCCCAGCATTTT; CDR3aa: CASSMSGGNNQPQHF; abundance: once; len: 15; d_gene: .; v_gene: TRBV19; j_gene: TRBJ1-5
CDR3nt: TGCGCCAGCAGCCAGGCACTAGCGGGGGGTTACAATGAGCAGTTCTTC; CDR3aa: CASSQALAGGYNEQFF; abundance: .; len: 16; d_gene: TRBD2; v_gene: TRBV4-3; j_gene: TRBJ2-1
CDR3nt: TGTGCCAGCAGTTTGTTGACAGGCTTCAATCAGCCCCAGCATTTT; CDR3aa: CASSLLTGFNQPQHF; abundance: .; len: 15; d_gene: .; v_gene: TRBV28; j_gene: TRBJ1-5
CDR3nt: TGTGCCAGCAGAAGTACCGGGACAGGGGGCTGGGGCAAAAACATTCAGTACTTC; CDR3aa: CASRSTGTGGWGKNIQYF; abundance: .; len: 18; d_gene: TRBD1; v_gene: TRBV28; j_gene: TRBJ2-4
CDR3nt: TGTGCCAGTAGCCCCGGTTGGCGGGTGGGGACCTACGAGCAGTACTTC; CDR3aa: CASSPGWRVGTYEQYF; abundance: .; len: 16; d_gene: .; v_gene: TRBV19; j_gene: TRBJ2-7
CDR3nt: TGTGCCAGCAGGCAACAGGGGGCTGGCAATCAGCCCCAGCATTTT; CDR3aa: CASRQQGAGNQPQHF; abundance: few; len: 15; d_gene: TRBD1; v_gene: TRBV6-5; j_gene: TRBJ1-5
CDR3nt: TGTGCCTGGAGCAGCCTGTGGGGCAGGGTGGGCTCTGGGGCCAACGTCCTGACTTTC; CDR3aa: CAWSSLWGRVGSGANVLTF; abundance: few; len: 19; d_gene: .; v_gene: TRBV30; j_gene: TRBJ2-6
CDR3nt: TGCAGCGTTGGGACAGGGAACTATGGCTACACCTTC; CDR3aa: CSVGTGNYGYTF; abundance: .; len: 12; d_gene: TRBD1; v_gene: TRBV29-1; j_gene: TRBJ1-2
CDR3nt: TGTGCCAGCAGCTTAGGGACAGGGTCCCCTGAAGCTTTCTTT; CDR3aa: CASSLGTGSPEAFF; abundance: .; len: 14; d_gene: TRBD1; v_gene: TRBV7-6; j_gene: TRBJ1-1
CDR3nt: TGTGCCAGCAGCTTAACAAGGGGGCGGTTTTACTATGGCTACACCTTC; CDR3aa: CASSLTRGRFYYGYTF; abundance: .; len: 16; d_gene: TRBD1; v_gene: TRBV7-9; j_gene: TRBJ1-2
CDR3nt: TGTGCCAGCAGCCCCCAGTACACCGGGGAGCTGTTTTTT; CDR3aa: CASSPQYTGELFF; abundance: .; len: 13; d_gene: .; v_gene: TRBV6-2/TRBV6-3; j_gene: TRBJ2-2
CDR3nt: TGTGCCAGTAGCAAATCTAGGCGGGGACTCACCTACAATGAGCAGTTCTTC; CDR3aa: CASSKSRRGLTYNEQFF; abundance: few; len: 17; d_gene: .; v_gene: TRBV19; j_gene: TRBJ2-1
CDR3nt: TGTGCCAGCAGCCAAGGGGTCGGACTAGCGGTCTACGAGCAGTACTTC; CDR3aa: CASSQGVGLAVYEQYF; abundance: .; len: 16; d_gene: TRBD2; v_gene: TRBV3-1/TRBV3-2; j_gene: TRBJ2-7
CDR3nt: TGCAGCGTTCTCAGGGGATACGGTGAAAAACTGTTTTTT; CDR3aa: CSVLRGYGEKLFF; abundance: .; len: 13; d_gene: .; v_gene: TRBV29-1; j_gene: TRBJ1-4
CDR3nt: TGTGCCAGCAGTCCTGGCCGCTATGGCTACACCTTC; CDR3aa: CASSPGRYGYTF; abundance: .; len: 12; d_gene: .; v_gene: TRBV28; j_gene: TRBJ1-2
CDR3nt: TGTGCCAGCAGTCCAGGGGGGAGAACATACGAGCAGTACTTC; CDR3aa: CASSPGGRTYEQYF; abundance: .; len: 14; d_gene: .; v_gene: TRBV28; j_gene: TRBJ2-7
CDR3nt: TGCGCCAGCAGCTTGGGTATCGGGAGATCTTTCTCCTACGAGCAGTACTTC; CDR3aa: CASSLGIGRSFSYEQYF; abundance: .; len: 17; d_gene: .; v_gene: TRBV5-1; j_gene: TRBJ2-7
CDR3nt: TGCGCCAGCAGAGGGACATATGGAAACACCATATATTTT; CDR3aa: CASRGTYGNTIYF; abundance: .; len: 13; d_gene: .; v_gene: TRBV5-1; j_gene: TRBJ1-3
CDR3nt: TGTGCCAGCAGTTCGTCAGGCTCAACGAGGAACACCGGGGAGCTGTTTTTT; CDR3aa: CASSSSGSTRNTGELFF; abundance: .; len: 17; d_gene: .; v_gene: TRBV28; j_gene: TRBJ2-2
CDR3nt: TGTGCCAGCAGTTATGGGACAGTGAACACCGGGGAGCTGTTTTTT; CDR3aa: CASSYGTVNTGELFF; abundance: .; len: 15; d_gene: TRBD1; v_gene: TRBV6-2/TRBV6-3; j_gene: TRBJ2-2
CDR3nt: TGTGCCAGCAGCCAAAGCGATAGCAATCAGCCCCAGCATTTT; CDR3aa: CASSQSDSNQPQHF; abundance: .; len: 14; d_gene: .; v_gene: TRBV3-1/TRBV3-2; j_gene: TRBJ1-5
CDR3nt: TGTGCCAGCAGCCCTAGACAGGGCGCCTACGAGCAGTACTTC; CDR3aa: CASSPRQGAYEQYF; abundance: once; len: 14; d_gene: TRBD1; v_gene: TRBV7-2; j_gene: TRBJ2-7
CDR3nt: TGCGCCAGCAGCCGATATATGAGGGAGAACACCGGGGAGCTGTTTTTT; CDR3aa: CASSRYMRENTGELFF; abundance: .; len: 16; d_gene: .; v_gene: TRBV4-3; j_gene: TRBJ2-2
CDR3nt: TGTGCCAGCCAGAAAGCAGGGGTAGGCACAGATACGCAGTATTTT; CDR3aa: CASQKAGVGTDTQYF; abundance: .; len: 15; d_gene: .; v_gene: TRBV5-8; j_gene: TRBJ2-3
CDR3nt: TGTGCCAGCAGCCTCGACAGTTCCACAGATACGCAGTATTTT; CDR3aa: CASSLDSSTDTQYF; abundance: .; len: 14; d_gene: .; v_gene: TRBV7-2; j_gene: TRBJ2-3
CDR3nt: TGTGCCAGCAGCTTCCTAGCGGGAGCATGGGAGACCCAGTACTTC; CDR3aa: CASSFLAGAWETQYF; abundance: .; len: 15; d_gene: TRBD2; v_gene: TRBV7-2; j_gene: TRBJ2-5
CDR3nt: TGTGCCAGCAACGAGCGGGAGGACCGGGGAGATACGCAGTATTTT; CDR3aa: CASNEREDRGDTQYF; abundance: .; len: 15; d_gene: TRBD2; v_gene: TRBV6-4; j_gene: TRBJ2-3
CDR3nt: TGTGCTAGGGGTTTGGTACCCGGGCCGGGGGGGGAGGGCTACACCTTC; CDR3aa: CARGLVPGPGGEGYTF; abundance: .; len: 16; d_gene: .; v_gene: TRBV12-5; j_gene: TRBJ1-2
CDR3nt: TGTGCCAGCAGCAAGAGTGGGGGGAGGACAGATACGCAGTATTTT; CDR3aa: CASSKSGGRTDTQYF; abundance: .; len: 15; d_gene: .; v_gene: TRBV5-5; j_gene: TRBJ2-3
CDR3nt: TGTGCCAGCAGCCTAGGGACAGGGGCGAAAGAGACCCAGTACTTC; CDR3aa: CASSLGTGAKETQYF; abundance: .; len: 15; d_gene: TRBD1; v_gene: TRBV7-9; j_gene: TRBJ2-5
CDR3nt: TGTGCCAGCAGCCGCAGGGGCTCCTACAATGAGCAGTTCTTC; CDR3aa: CASSRRGSYNEQFF; abundance: .; len: 14; d_gene: .; v_gene: TRBV7-2; j_gene: TRBJ2-1
CDR3nt: TGTGCCTGGAGTGGGAGGGTGGGGAACAACTATGGCTACACCTTC; CDR3aa: CAWSGRVGNNYGYTF; abundance: .; len: 15; d_gene: .; v_gene: TRBV30; j_gene: TRBJ1-2
CDR3nt: TGTGCCAGCAGTTTTCTAGCGATAGCAGAGACCCAGTACTTC; CDR3aa: CASSFLAIAETQYF; abundance: once; len: 14; d_gene: .; v_gene: TRBV6-2/TRBV6-3; j_gene: TRBJ2-5
CDR3nt: TGCGCCAGCAGTTCCCCCACCCCTCTCAGGCCCTCGGGGGAGACCCAGTACTTC; CDR3aa: CASSSPTPLRPSGETQYF; abundance: .; len: 18; d_gene: .; v_gene: TRBV23-1; j_gene: TRBJ2-5
CDR3nt: TGTGCCAGCAGCCAAGATGGGGTCGGTGCGGGCGAGCAGTACTTC; CDR3aa: CASSQDGVGAGEQYF; abundance: .; len: 15; d_gene: .; v_gene: TRBV3-1/TRBV3-2; j_gene: TRBJ2-7
CDR3nt: TGTGCCAGCAGTTTCCCCCGGGACAGGGGGTTTACCAATGAGCAGTTCTTC; CDR3aa: CASSFPRDRGFTNEQFF; abundance: medium-sized; len: 17; d_gene: TRBD1; v_gene: TRBV2; j_gene: TRBJ2-1
CDR3nt: TGTGCCAGCAGCTTGACCGGGGCTGGGGCCAACGTCCTGACTTTC; CDR3aa: CASSLTGAGANVLTF; abundance: .; len: 15; d_gene: .; v_gene: TRBV5-4; j_gene: TRBJ2-6
CDR3nt: TGCGCCAGCAGCTTGGGGGTGTCGGGAGAGGGCCTCGAGCAGTACTTC; CDR3aa: CASSLGVSGEGLEQYF; abundance: .; len: 16; d_gene: .; v_gene: TRBV5-1; j_gene: TRBJ2-7
CDR3nt: TGTGCCAGCAGTGGACAGGGTTTTACCGCCGGGGAGCTGTTTTTT; CDR3aa: CASSGQGFTAGELFF; abundance: .; len: 15; d_gene: TRBD1; v_gene: TRBV2; j_gene: TRBJ2-2
CDR3nt: TGTGCCATCAGTGAGCTACAGGGAAGGACTGAAGCTTTCTTT; CDR3aa: CAISELQGRTEAFF; abundance: .; len: 14; d_gene: .; v_gene: TRBV10-3; j_gene: TRBJ1-1